The clone carrying this T cell receptor beta chain was seen just once. The target antigen is unknown. Looked up from germline, CDR1 is LNHDA and CDR2 is SQIVND (reference sequence). CDR3 length: 14 amino acids. J lost 2 bases, V lost 5 bases, and 6 bases had no gene match. Blood libraries mostly used 400 to 500 ng genomic DNA, six replicates each. TCRdb keeps only in-frame clones here, not all; method: immunoSEQ multiplex PCR. The sample has over 80,000 clones, approximately 80% seen once. This record belongs to a study of neoadjuvant anti-PD-1 for oral cavity cancer. About the research overall: Around day 43, patients without progression received a fourth nivolumab dose before surgery. Points from the study as a whole: Post-nivolumab, blood T cell clonality was significantly elevated in non-responders.

This specimen was PBMCs, taken before nivolumab (anti-PD-1) treatment. The clonotype originates from a person between 40 and 80 years old with oral cavity squamous cell carcinoma. The chain recombines TRBV19 with TRBJ2-7, with TRBD1 matching over 7 bases. The CDR3 loop reads CASSRQGGTYEQYF. CDR3 bases: TGTGCCAGTAGTCGACAGGGTGGAACCTACGAGCAGTACTTC.